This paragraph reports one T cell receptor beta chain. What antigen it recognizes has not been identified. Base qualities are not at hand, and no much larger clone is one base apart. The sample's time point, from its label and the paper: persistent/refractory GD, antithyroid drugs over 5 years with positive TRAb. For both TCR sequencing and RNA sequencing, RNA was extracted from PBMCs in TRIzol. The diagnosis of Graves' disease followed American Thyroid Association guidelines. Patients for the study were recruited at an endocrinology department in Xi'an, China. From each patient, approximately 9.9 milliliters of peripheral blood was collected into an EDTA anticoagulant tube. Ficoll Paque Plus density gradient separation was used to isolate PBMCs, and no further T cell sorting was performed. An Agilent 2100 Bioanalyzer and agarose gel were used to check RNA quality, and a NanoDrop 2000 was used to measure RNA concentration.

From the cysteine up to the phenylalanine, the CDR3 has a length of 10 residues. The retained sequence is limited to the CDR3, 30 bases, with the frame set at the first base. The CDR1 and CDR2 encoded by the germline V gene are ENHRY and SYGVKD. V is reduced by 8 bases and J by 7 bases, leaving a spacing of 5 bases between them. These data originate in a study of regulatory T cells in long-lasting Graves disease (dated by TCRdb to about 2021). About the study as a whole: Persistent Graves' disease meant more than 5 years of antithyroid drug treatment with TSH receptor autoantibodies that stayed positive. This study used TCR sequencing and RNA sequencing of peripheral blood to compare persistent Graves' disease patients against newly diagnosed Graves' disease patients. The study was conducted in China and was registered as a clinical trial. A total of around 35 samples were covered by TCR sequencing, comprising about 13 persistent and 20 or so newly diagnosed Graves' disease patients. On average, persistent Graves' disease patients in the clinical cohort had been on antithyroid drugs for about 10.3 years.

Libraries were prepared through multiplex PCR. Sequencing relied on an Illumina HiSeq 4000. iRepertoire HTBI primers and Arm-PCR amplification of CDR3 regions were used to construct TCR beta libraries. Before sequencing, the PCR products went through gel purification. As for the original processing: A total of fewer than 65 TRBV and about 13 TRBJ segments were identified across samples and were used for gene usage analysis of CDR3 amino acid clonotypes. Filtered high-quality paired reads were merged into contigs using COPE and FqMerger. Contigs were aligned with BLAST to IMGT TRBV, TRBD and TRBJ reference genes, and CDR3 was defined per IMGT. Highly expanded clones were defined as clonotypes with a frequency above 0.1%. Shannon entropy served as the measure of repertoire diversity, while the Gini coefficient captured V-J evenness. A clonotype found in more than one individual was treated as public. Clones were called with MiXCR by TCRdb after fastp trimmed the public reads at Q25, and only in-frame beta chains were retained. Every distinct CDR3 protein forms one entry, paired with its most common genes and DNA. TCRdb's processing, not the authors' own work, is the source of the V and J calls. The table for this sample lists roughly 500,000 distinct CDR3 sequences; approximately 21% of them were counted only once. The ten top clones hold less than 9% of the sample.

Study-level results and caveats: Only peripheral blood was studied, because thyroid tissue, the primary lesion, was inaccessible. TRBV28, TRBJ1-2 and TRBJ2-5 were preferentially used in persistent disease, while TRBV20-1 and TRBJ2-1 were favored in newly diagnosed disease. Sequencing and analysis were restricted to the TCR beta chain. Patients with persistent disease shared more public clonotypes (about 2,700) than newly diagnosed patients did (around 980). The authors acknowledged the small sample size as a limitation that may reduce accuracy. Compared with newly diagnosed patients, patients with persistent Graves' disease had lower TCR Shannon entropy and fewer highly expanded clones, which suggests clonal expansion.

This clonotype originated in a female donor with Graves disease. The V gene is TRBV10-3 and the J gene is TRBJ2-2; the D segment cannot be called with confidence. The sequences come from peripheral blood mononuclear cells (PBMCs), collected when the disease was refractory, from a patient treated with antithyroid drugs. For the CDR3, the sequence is CAIYDGELFF. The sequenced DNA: TGTGCCATCTACGACGGGGAGCTGTTTTTT.